The T cell receptor (beta chain) described here comes from a study of T cell repertoires in cytomegalovirus infection. Whole-study context: A matching HLA type, together with CMV infection, was signaled by public TCR beta signatures.

This clonotype was detected a few times. What it binds is unknown. This CDR3 has 15 residues. Germline CDR1 is SGHRS and CDR2 is YFSETQ. V was trimmed by 2 bases and J by 1 base, leaving 12 bases between them. Points from the study as a whole: Using cumulative public TCR beta family frequency, the authors identified those who carried CMV together with the relevant HLA. HLA-C-restricted, CMV-specific TCR beta clonotypes were dominant ex vivo.

TCRdb called the reads again in MiXCR, with one record for every CDR3 protein. This sample carries fewer than 200,000 distinct CDR3 sequences, under 25% of them seen once, and the ten largest clones take about 2.9%. Specimen: PBMCs. The chain combines TRBV5-1 with TRBJ1-1; D is unresolved. The sequence was obtained from a human donor in good health (CMV status not recorded). Some clones in this sample may be carry-over from other donors' samples. The CDR3 DNA is TGCGCCAGCAGCTTACTCGGACGGAAGAACACTGAAGCTTTCTTT. Protein: CASSLLGRKNTEAFF.